These T cell receptor beta chains were read from a single sample in a study of CD8+ T cells in alopecia areata. TCRdb's copy holds only in-frame clones and misses some; the assay was immunoSEQ multiplex PCR. The table lists about 76,000 clones, 66% of them singletons, with around 24% in the top ten. Material: CD8+ T cells sorted from blood, obtained at week 24, from a patient treated with tofacitinib. All receptors derive from a human donor with alopecia areata. Both conserved end residues are part of each CDR3. Each record gives: J gene, V gene, D gene, clone size, CDR3 protein, CDR3 DNA. A D gene is named only where the DNA matches it firmly. Clone size is shown for a subset of rows, as once, few, many or a class of expanded clone.

TRBJ2-1,TRBV28,-,once,CASSWSNEQFF,TGTGCCAGCAGTTGGAGTAATGAGCAGTTCTTC
TRBJ1-2,TRBV6-5,-,-,CASSFASTYGYTF,TGTGCCAGCAGTTTCGCCTCTACTTATGGCTACACCTTC
TRBJ2-7,TRBV5-6,-,few,CASSSGLPYEQYF,TGTGCCAGCAGCTCGGGCCTCCCCTACGAGCAGTACTTC
TRBJ2-1,TRBV5-6,TRBD2,few,CASSQGLGQFF,TGTGCCAGCAGCCAAGGACTAGGGCAGTTCTTC
TRBJ2-6,TRBV5-1,-,few,CASSLAPQGGVSGANVLTF,TGCGCCAGCAGCTTGGCCCCCCAGGGGGGTGTATCTGGGGCCAACGTCCTGACTTTC
TRBJ2-1,TRBV7-9,TRBD1,-,CASSLPRQGGDYNEQFF,TGTGCCAGCAGCCTTCCCCGACAGGGTGGGGACTACAATGAGCAGTTCTTC
TRBJ2-3,TRBV7-8,-,-,CASSSSTTTDTQYF,TGTGCCAGCAGCTCTTCGACTACTACAGATACGCAGTATTTT
TRBJ1-2,TRBV27,-,-,CASSSPAGLYYGYTF,TGTGCCAGCAGTTCCCCCGCCGGCCTGTACTATGGCTACACCTTC
TRBJ2-5,TRBV4-1,TRBD2,once,CASSLLAGASETQYF,TGCGCCAGCAGCCTTCTAGCGGGAGCATCAGAGACCCAGTACTTC
TRBJ2-1,TRBV13,TRBD2,-,CASSFLAGDHNEQFF,TGTGCCAGCAGCTTTTTAGCGGGAGACCACAATGAGCAGTTCTTC
TRBJ1-1,TRBV5-1,-,-,CASSDYQGTEAFF,TGCGCCAGCAGCGACTACCAGGGGACTGAAGCTTTCTTT
TRBJ2-7,TRBV5-1,TRBD1,-,CASSFADRGAHAYEQYF,TGCGCCAGCAGCTTCGCGGACAGGGGGGCCCATGCGTACGAGCAGTACTTC
TRBJ1-4,TRBV7-8,TRBD1,-,CASSLPRTGHATNEKLFF,TGTGCCAGCAGCTTACCCAGGACAGGACATGCAACTAATGAAAAACTGTTTTTT
TRBJ1-2,TRBV27,-,-,CASSLWAGAKDGYTF,TGTGCCAGCAGTTTATGGGCGGGGGCTAAGGATGGCTACACCTTC
TRBJ2-2,TRBV29-1,-,-,CSVGNDGELFF,TGCAGCGTTGGTAACGACGGGGAGCTGTTTTTT
TRBJ2-7,TRBV7-9,TRBD2,once,CASSPQTSNRNEQYF,TGTGCCAGCAGCCCACAGACTAGCAACCGTAACGAGCAGTACTTC
TRBJ1-5,TRBV30,-,-,CAWSAPVGPYNQPQHF,TGTGCCTGGAGTGCCCCGGTGGGACCGTACAATCAGCCCCAGCATTTT
TRBJ1-1,TRBV7-9,TRBD1,-,CADTDRVTEAFF,TGTGCCGACACAGACAGGGTCACTGAAGCTTTCTTT
TRBJ2-1,TRBV28,-,once,CASSFQAGDTYNEQFF,TGTGCCAGCAGTTTCCAGGCGGGGGACACCTACAATGAGCAGTTCTTC
TRBJ1-1,TRBV29-1,-,-,CSVDGGNEAFF,TGCAGCGTTGATGGGGGGAATGAAGCTTTCTTT
TRBJ2-3,TRBV5-4,-,-,CASSLTGGADTQYF,TGTGCCAGCAGCTTGACAGGTGGAGCAGATACGCAGTATTTT
TRBJ1-1,TRBV29-1,TRBD1,few,CSVGQDTEAFF,TGCAGCGTAGGACAGGACACTGAAGCTTTCTTT